The present T cell receptor beta chain was sequenced within a study of CD8 T cells in ankylosing spondylitis. Study outcomes and limitations: Typical of ankylosing spondylitis blood, it appeared, was a TCR beta motif of under 10 highly homologous variants. Researchers reportedly found disease-linked clones significantly enriched in matched ankylosing spondylitis synovial fluid.

TCRdb analysed the 5' RACE reads with MiXCR anew, one entry per CDR3 protein. The sample lists roughly 700,000 distinct CDR3 sequences, around 20% occurring once. Of note for this clonotype: The antigen is not known.

Germline CDR1 SQVTM, CDR2 ANQGSEA. The V end lost 6 bases, the J end lost 2 bases, and 14 bases lay between the germline ends. This CDR3 is built from 13 residues. The specimen sequenced was blood, either unsorted or a sorted T cell fraction (not recorded which). The rearrangement links TRBV29-1 to TRBJ2-7; D possibly corresponds to TRBD1 (7 bases). This TCR derives from a male donor with ankylosing spondylitis. CDR3: CSVRGRGAYEQYF. DNA for the CDR3: TGCAGCGTGAGGGGGCGGGGAGCCTACGAGCAGTACTTC.